Shown below are 21 T cell receptor beta chains from a single sample sequenced in a study of blood T cell repertoires in COVID-19. Only in-frame clones appear in the TCRdb table, and some are missing; sequencing was by immunoSEQ multiplex PCR. The table shows more than 90,000 clones, with about 70% occurring only once. Specimen: peripheral blood. The receptors come from a woman in her sixties in a cohort sampled during active or convalescent COVID-19.

The chain recombines TRBV29-1 with TRBJ2-3, with 11 bases aligning to TRBD2. CDR3 length: 17 amino acids. Germline V gene sequence: CDR1 SQVTM, CDR2 ANQGSEA. V shed 8 bases and J 0 bases; nucleotides not matched to a gene: 13. DNA for the CDR3: TGCAGCCTCCGAGGGGGGCTAGCGGGGGGTAGCACAGATACGCAGTATTTT. It encodes CSLRGGLAGGSTDTQYF.

The CDR3 DNA sequence: TGTGCCAGCAGCTTGTTCACAGGGCTTAATGAAAAACTGTTTTTT. Protein sequence: CASSLFTGLNEKLFF. V and J are TRBV5-5 and TRBJ1-4, with D perhaps matching TRBD1 (6 bases). The V and J ends lost 1 base and 4 bases respectively, with 11 bases between them. Looked up from germline, CDR1 is SGHKS and CDR2 is YYEKEE (reference sequence). The CDR3 length is 15 residues.

This clone was seen only once. The rearrangement joins TRBV3-1 (or the pseudogene TRBV3-2) to TRBJ2-7; unclear D gene. CDR3 length: 15 residues. Trimming removed 2 bases at V and 2 bases at J, with 13 bases between. Per germline, CDR1 LGHDT and CDR2 YNNKEL (reference sequence). The CDR3 coding sequence is TGTGCCAGCAGCCAACGGCCGACTCCGGCCTACGAGCAGTACTTC. This sequence encodes CASSQRPTPAYEQYF.

CDR3 residues: CASSLVGLGELFF. The CDR3 DNA reads TGTGCCAGCAGCTTAGTGGGGCTTGGGGAGCTGTTTTTT. The rearrangement links TRBV11-2 to TRBJ2-2, with D tentatively TRBD1 (5 bases). The CDR3 has 13 residues. Trimming took off 1 base at V and 8 bases at J, with 8 bases between the two ends. Germline CDR1 is SGHAT and CDR2 is FQNNGV.

The V gene is TRBV7-9, the J gene TRBJ1-3; no clear D gene. The CDR3 extends over 12 amino acids. Looked up from germline, CDR1 is SEHNR and CDR2 is FQNEAQ (reference sequence). Between the trimmed V and J ends, which lost 2 bases and 8 bases, there was a span of 7 bases. CDR3 sequence reads: CASSLSVDTIYF. DNA of the CDR3: TGTGCCAGCAGCTTAAGCGTAGACACCATATATTTT.

The J gene is TRBJ2-5, the V gene TRBV5-1; 7 positions match TRBD2. The J segment lost 6 bases and the V segment lost 4 bases, leaving 12 bases of the junction unmatched. Germline-derived CDR1 and CDR2 are SGHRS and YFSETQ. CDR3 length equals 15 residues. The CDR3 DNA follows: TGCGCCAGCAGCAACGGGAACCGCGGGGGAAAGACCCAGTACTTC. Translated: CASSNGNRGGKTQYF.

The rearrangement uses TRBV3-1 (or the pseudogene TRBV3-2) and TRBJ1-2, with D unresolved. Germline assignment: CDR1 LGHDT and CDR2 YNNKEL (reference sequence). V was cut by 2 bases and J by 4 bases, with 20 bases left in between. The CDR3 has 17 amino acids. CDR3 region: CASSQTPLEVRSYGYTF. In DNA, the CDR3 is TGTGCCAGCAGCCAAACCCCCCTGGAGGTTAGGAGCTATGGCTACACCTTC.

This clone has only a few counts. This rearrangement joins TRBV9 to TRBJ1-2, with unresolved D. Germline-derived CDR1 and CDR2 are SGDLS and YYNGEE. V was cut by 3 bases and J by 8 bases, with 5 bases left in between. The CDR3 contains 10 residues. The CDR3 here is CASSGQGYTF. The CDR3 coding sequence is TGTGCCAGCAGCGGTCAGGGCTACACCTTC.

The rearrangement uses TRBV5-1 and TRBJ2-7; unclear D gene. Germline loops: CDR1 SGHRS, CDR2 YFSETQ. This CDR3 contains 16 residues. V lost 3 bases, J lost 3 bases, and 19 bases lay in between. The CDR3 protein is CASSSQVGSWVYEQYF. In nucleotides, the CDR3 is TGCGCCAGCAGCTCGCAGGTGGGTAGTTGGGTCTACGAGCAGTACTTC.

V and J are TRBV28 and TRBJ2-7; D might be TRBD2 (6 bases). This CDR3 has 13 amino acids. V lost 4 bases and J 4 bases, leaving 11 bases between the germline ends. Germline V gene sequence: CDR1 MDHEN, CDR2 SYDVKM. CDR3 in DNA: TGTGCCAGCAGTTATGGTGGGGGGTACGAGCAGTACTTC. Its translation is CASSYGGGYEQYF.

This chain uses TRBV29-1 with TRBJ2-5; TRBD1 might be the D (6 bases). The germline gives CDR1 SQVTM, CDR2 ANQGSEA. This CDR3 contains 14 residues. Trimming removed 7 bases from V and 4 bases from J, with 19 bases in between. CDR3 bases: TGCAGCGCCGCCGACAGGTCCCCCGGAGAGACCCAGTACTTC. This gives the protein CSAADRSPGETQYF.

The rearrangement joins TRBV30 to TRBJ1-1, with TRBD1 as a possible D gene (6 bases). Trimming took off 0 bases at V and 6 bases at J, with 11 bases between the two ends. Germline V gene lookup returns CDR1 GTSNPN and CDR2 SVGIG (reference sequence). This CDR3 is 13 amino acids long. CDR3 bases: TGTGCCTGGAGTGTCTCGGGACACGCTGAAGCTTTCTTT. This encodes CAWSVSGHAEAFF.

This chain connects TRBV6-2 or TRBV6-3 to TRBJ2-7, with 8 bases that match TRBD1. CDR3 length: 16 amino acids. CDR1 is MNHEY, CDR2 SVGEGT, per germline. Trimming removed 5 bases from V and 1 base from J; junction bases left unmatched: 10. CDR3 in amino acids: CASSPRDRLGSYEQYF. CDR3 DNA: TGTGCCAGCAGTCCGAGGGACAGGCTGGGGTCCTACGAGCAGTACTTC.

The chain is built from TRBV5-4 and TRBJ2-1; 9 nucleotides agree with TRBD1. V shed 5 bases, J shed 13 bases, and the junction held 13 bases outside the gene matches. Germline V CDR1 and CDR2: SGHNT, YYREEE (reference sequence). The CDR3 length is 14 residues. The CDR3, as DNA: TGTGCCAGCAGTTCATATGACAGGGGGAAAAGCCAGTTCTTC. It codes for CASSSYDRGKSQFF.

V is TRBV2 and J is TRBJ2-3; 8 nucleotides line up with TRBD2. Germline values: CDR1 SNHLY, CDR2 FYNNEI. The CDR3 length is 15 residues. V lost 4 bases, J lost 0 bases, and 3 bases stayed unmatched. CDR3 bases: TGTGCCAGCAGTGTACTAGCGGAAAGCACAGATACGCAGTATTTT. It specifies CASSVLAESTDTQYF.

The chain is built from TRBV6-5 and TRBJ2-1; TRBD2 matches 10 bases. Per germline, CDR1 MNHEY and CDR2 SVGAGI. CDR3 size: 14 residues. Trimming at V came to 6 bases and at J to 4 bases, leaving 3 bases not matched to a gene. The CDR3 nucleotides are TGTGCCAGCAGCGTACTAGCGGGATACAATGAGCAGTTCTTC. It specifies CASSVLAGYNEQFF.

The CDR3, as DNA: TGCGCCAGCAGCCCCGGACTAGCGGACGGAACCACAGATACGCAGTATTTT. Translation: CASSPGLADGTTDTQYF. This rearrangement joins TRBV5-1 to TRBJ2-3; 10 bases align to TRBD2. The CDR3 covers 17 residues. V trimming: 4 bases; J trimming: 2 bases; junction bases outside the gene matches: 10. The germline V gene has CDR1 SGHRS and CDR2 YFSETQ.

V gene TRBV28 combines with J gene TRBJ2-3, with 7 bases matching TRBD2. The trim removed 4 bases at V and 3 bases at J, leaving 7 bases unmatched. This CDR3 is 15 amino acids long. The germline V gene has CDR1 MDHEN and CDR2 SYDVKM. CDR3 sequence: CASSYGLVETDTQYF. The CDR3, as DNA: TGTGCCAGCAGTTACGGACTAGTGGAGACAGATACGCAGTATTTT.

The chain joins TRBV7-2 to TRBJ2-7; D is unresolved. CDR3 length equals 14 residues. Germline V lookup: CDR1 SGHTA, CDR2 FQGNSA. The ends were cut back, 3 bases at V and 2 bases at J, with 11 bases in the middle. The CDR3 loop reads CASSFLGSAYEQYF. The CDR3, as DNA: TGTGCCAGCAGCTTCTTAGGCAGCGCCTACGAGCAGTACTTC.

This clone was found once. The chain is built from TRBV2 and TRBJ2-5; TRBD2 agrees at 14 bases. CDR1 and CDR2 from the germline V gene are SNHLY and FYNNEI. V dropped 6 bases and J dropped 3; count of bases not matched to a gene: 0. The CDR3 runs to 14 residues. The CDR3 protein is CASRGLAGEETQYF. Here the CDR3 DNA reads TGTGCCAGCAGGGGACTAGCGGGGGAAGAGACCCAGTACTTC.

The CDR3 DNA follows: TGTGCCAGCAGCTTACAGGGGGCAACAGATACGCAGTATTTT. It is translated as CASSLQGATDTQYF. This chain uses TRBV7-3 with TRBJ2-3; TRBD1 agrees at 8 bases. CDR1 SGHTA and CDR2 FQGTGA come from the germline V gene. Trimming cost V 2 bases and J 3 bases; bases outside gene matches: 1. This CDR3 has 14 residues.